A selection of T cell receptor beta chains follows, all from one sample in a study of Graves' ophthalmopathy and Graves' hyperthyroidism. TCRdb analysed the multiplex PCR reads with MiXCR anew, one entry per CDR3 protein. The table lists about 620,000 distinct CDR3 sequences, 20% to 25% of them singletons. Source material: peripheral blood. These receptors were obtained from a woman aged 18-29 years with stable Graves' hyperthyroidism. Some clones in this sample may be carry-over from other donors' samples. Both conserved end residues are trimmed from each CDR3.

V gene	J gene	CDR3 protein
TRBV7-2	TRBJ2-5	ASSLTRWQETQY
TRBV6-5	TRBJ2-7	ASILNRGPGEQY
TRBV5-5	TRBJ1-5	ANSLLGTQIQPQH
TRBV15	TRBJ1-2	ATSRDRGGYGYT
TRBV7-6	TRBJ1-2	ASSLNGNYGYT
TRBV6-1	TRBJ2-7	AGGPTSGITYEQY
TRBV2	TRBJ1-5	ASSTQTGGNQPQH
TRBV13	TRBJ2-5	ASSFLPEETQY
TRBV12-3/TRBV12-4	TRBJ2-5	ASKAGLTKETQY
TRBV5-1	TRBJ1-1	ASSPQGDTEAF
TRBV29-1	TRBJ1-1	SVELGSSVNTEAF
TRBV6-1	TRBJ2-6	ASSERGGGWGANVLT
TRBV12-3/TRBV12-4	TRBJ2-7	ASSKPGGEQY
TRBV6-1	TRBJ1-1	ASSTGVFTEAF
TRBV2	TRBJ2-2	ASSEGLAGAASTGELF
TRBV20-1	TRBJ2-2	SASRGGSTGELF
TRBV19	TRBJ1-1	ASSIDPVGMNTEAF
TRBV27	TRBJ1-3	ASSPPRGNTIY
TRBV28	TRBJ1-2	GAGSYGYT
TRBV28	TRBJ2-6	ASSLMGVRGSGANVLT
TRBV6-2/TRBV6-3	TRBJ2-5	ASSRVGHQETQY
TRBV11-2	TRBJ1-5	ASSPSVELSNRPQH
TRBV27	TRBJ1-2	ASSSMAGGYYGYT
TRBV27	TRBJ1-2	ASSFRDRGYGYT
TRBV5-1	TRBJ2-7	ASSSPGRGAFEQY
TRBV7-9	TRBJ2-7	ASSTWDPKVHEQY
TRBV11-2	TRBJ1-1	ASSEGQSNTEAF
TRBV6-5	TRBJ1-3	ASSYLAGQGGNTIY
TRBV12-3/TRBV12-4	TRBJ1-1	ASSPNGAMNTEAF
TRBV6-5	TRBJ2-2	ASSYAGPGNTGELF
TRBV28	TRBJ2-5	ASSFGASGEGIQETQY
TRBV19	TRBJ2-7	ATSGGWTYEQY
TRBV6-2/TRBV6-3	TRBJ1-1	ASRGLGNTEAF
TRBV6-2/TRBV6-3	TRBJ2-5	ASSYGGALETQY
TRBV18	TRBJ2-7	ASSAGTGLYEQY
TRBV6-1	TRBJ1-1	ASNLDGYTEAF
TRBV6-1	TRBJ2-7	ASRGSGGRGYEQY
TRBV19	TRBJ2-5	ASSTRPSVQETQY
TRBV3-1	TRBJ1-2	ASSQGDLYGYT
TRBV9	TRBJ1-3	ASSENSVHSGNTIY
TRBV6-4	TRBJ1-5	ASSRTNSGRGNQPQH
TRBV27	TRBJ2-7	ASRPQGTSYEQY
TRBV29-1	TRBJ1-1	SGTTGLQNTEAF
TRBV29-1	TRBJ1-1	SALGEGRVAF
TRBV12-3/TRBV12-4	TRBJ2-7	ASSPPQTLYEQY
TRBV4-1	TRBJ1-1	ASSHSPANTEAF
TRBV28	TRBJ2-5	ASTIAGETQY
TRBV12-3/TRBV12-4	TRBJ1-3	ATDGGPGNTIY
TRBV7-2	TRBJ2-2	ASSAQGGDTGELF
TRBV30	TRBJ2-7	AWSVGGSSYEQY
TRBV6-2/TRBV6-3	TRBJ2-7	ASSYSAPYEQY
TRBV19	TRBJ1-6	ATNRDENSPLH
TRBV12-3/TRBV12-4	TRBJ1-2	ASTPQEGLYGYT
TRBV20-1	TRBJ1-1	SARSWDTEAF